The entry below describes one TCR beta chain. Its specific antigen is unknown. No base qualities exist here, and no much larger clone lies one base off it. The collaborating institutions used their own protocols to collect whole blood in K2EDTA tubes. For TCRbeta analysis, collaborators shipped samples as frozen whole blood, isolated PBMCs, or DNA extracted from either of those sample types. The CDR3 numbers 16 residues from cysteine through phenylalanine. The DNA shown is the 48-base CDR3, in frame from base 1. CDR1 and CDR2, per the germline V gene, are SGHRS and YFSETQ. Trimming at the junction amounts to 0 bases on V and 0 bases on J, and the germline ends lie 13 bases apart. TCRbeta CDR3 regions were amplified from genomic DNA by means of the immunoSEQ Assay, a bias-controlled multiplex PCR. The source study handled its data this way. Within the assay, amplification of reference gene primers was used to estimate how many nucleated cells each sample contained. Sequence reads were collapsed and filtered to measure the absolute abundance of every unique TCRbeta CDR3 rearrangement. Productive Simpson clonality was computed per sample as the square root of Simpson's diversity index over productive rearrangements. TCRdb took over this immuneACCESS table, retaining in-frame rearrangements with V and J assigned. Such tables are incomplete; in checked studies, under half of the missing clones stem from an unresolved V gene, and the remainder is unexplained. Clonal size and the V and J genes are those of that table, whereas D and trimming came from the DNA. The sample contains some 180,000 clones, roughly four fifths of them found a single time. The ten largest clones represent approximately 11% of the sample.

This specimen comes from a study of blood T cell repertoires in COVID-19 (dated by TCRdb to 2020 to 2022). Regarding the research as a whole: Samples from collaborators originated in the United States, Italy and Spain and spanned both the acute and convalescent phases of COVID-19. The prospective study material was composed of cDNA or gDNA derived from T cells, B-cell-depleted T cells, or PBMCs. Where available, HLA class I and class II types were obtained from metadata supplied by the sample provider rather than from assay-based typing. A de-identified subject ID, COVID-19 status, age in years and sex were almost always included in the sample metadata. Subjects who had been exposed to COVID-19, were actively infected with it, or had recovered from it provided the deeply sampled blood TCRbeta repertoires that made up the dataset. The repertoires were made available in a free public database intended to serve as a resource for research on the immune response to SARS-CoV-2. Samples were obtained from the ongoing ImmuneRACE study (first 160 participants) and from over 1,000 subjects provided by 6 global collaborators.

Results the study describes overall, beyond this receptor: The quantity of clinical and demographic metadata differed by source and by participant and was supplied without curation.

This TCR was sampled from a man aged 70 or older with active or convalescent COVID-19. The sequencing input was peripheral blood. The chain joins TRBV5-1 to TRBJ2-7; TRBD2 might be the D gene, on 7 matching bases. The CDR3 has the sequence CASSLGGGTLSYEQYF. The DNA reads as follows: TGCGCCAGCAGCTTGGGGGGGGGCACCCTCTCCTACGAGCAGTACTTC.